This record looks at one T cell receptor (beta chain) sequence and its context. TCRdb re-called the 5' RACE reads with MiXCR, one entry per CDR3 protein. The sample carries roughly 720,000 distinct CDR3 sequences, about 20% recorded once. This sample is drawn from a study of identical twins. Separately, the same data were catalogued under a study of T cells expressing NK-cell markers. Turning to that study: Sorted CD3+CD56+NKG2C+, CD3+CD56+NKG2C- and CD3+CD56-NKG2C+ T-cell subsets were beta-chain profiled.

Sequenced material: PBMCs. The source of this sequence is a woman under 30 in good health.

The CDR3 is CASSQNRVQYF. The CDR3 region has the DNA TGTGCCAGCAGCCAAAACAGGGTGCAGTACTTC. This rearrangement joins TRBV3-1 to TRBJ2-7; weak D call: TRBD1 (6 bases). Germline V gene sequence: CDR1 LGHDT, CDR2 YNNKEL (reference sequence). This CDR3 is 11 amino acids long. The ends were cut back, 2 bases at V and 9 bases at J, with 8 bases in the middle.